This TCR beta chain was recovered during a study of CD8+CD57+ T cells in acquired aplastic anemia. Across the study: The study obtained about 11 million reads on average for CD4+ cells from healthy donors.

This clonotype was seen ten or more times. The CDR3 sequence is 15 residues long. Germline CDR1 is MNHNS and CDR2 is SASEGT. The trim removed 6 bases at V and 7 bases at J, leaving 10 bases unmatched. Profiling that covered TCR beta VDJ and CDR3 relied on genomic DNA as its template. Via MiXCR, TCRdb re-called the reads, giving one row per CDR3 protein. The sample records about 130,000 distinct CDR3 sequences, around 46% being singletons. V usage is TRBV6-1 and J usage is TRBJ2-5; 11 bases line up with TRBD1. The sequence derives from a human donor in good health, serving as a control. Input material: sorted CD4+, CD8+, or CD8+CD57+ T cells (not recorded which) from PBMCs. The CDR3 here is CASRPGQGEGRTQYF. The CDR3 nucleotides are TGTGCCAGCAGGCCGGGACAGGGGGAGGGTAGGACCCAGTACTTC.